This TCR beta chain was identified during a study of blood T cells in healthy people across ages. Points from the study as a whole: Relative to aged donors, long-lived donors carried more naive CD4+ cells and displayed higher diversity.

Per the germline V gene, CDR1 is SQVTM and CDR2 is ANQGSEA. The length of the CDR3 is 13 residues. The V end was cut by 5 bases, the J end by 2 bases, with 13 bases between. This clonotype has only a few counts. The target antigen is unknown. Then a second PCR, running about 6 to 12 cycles, was carried out with a sample-barcoded 5' primer and a J-beta primer mix. Tags on each cDNA molecule came from a template-switch adaptor with 12 random nucleotides. Each CDR3 protein gets one entry after TCRdb re-called the 5' RACE reads with MiXCR. The table records 1.5 million to 2 million distinct CDR3 sequences, roughly 28% of them present only once.

The sample taken for sequencing was blood. The chain is built from TRBV29-1 and TRBJ2-7; D remains unclear. The sequence came from a woman in her thirties in good health. Here the CDR3 reads CSVWGSTTYEQYF. CDR3 bases: TGCAGCGTTTGGGGATCAACTACCTACGAGCAGTACTTC.